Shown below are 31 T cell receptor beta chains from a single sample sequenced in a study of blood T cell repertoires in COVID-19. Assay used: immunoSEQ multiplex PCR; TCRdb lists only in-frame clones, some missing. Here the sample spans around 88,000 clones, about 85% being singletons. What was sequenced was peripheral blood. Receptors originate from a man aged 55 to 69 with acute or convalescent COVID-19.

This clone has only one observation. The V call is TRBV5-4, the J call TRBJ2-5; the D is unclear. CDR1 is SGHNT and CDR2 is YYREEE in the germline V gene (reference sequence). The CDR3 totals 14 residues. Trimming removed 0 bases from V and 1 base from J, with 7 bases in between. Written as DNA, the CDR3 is TGTGCCAGCAGCTTGGGAGGCCTCCAAGAGACCCAGTACTTC. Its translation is CASSLGGLQETQYF.

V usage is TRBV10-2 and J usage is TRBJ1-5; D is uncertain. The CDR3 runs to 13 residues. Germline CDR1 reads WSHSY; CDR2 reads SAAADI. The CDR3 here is CATTPGGNQPQHF. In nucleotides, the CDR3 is TGCGCTACTACCCCGGGTGGCAATCAGCCCCAGCATTTT.

The CDR3 coding sequence is TGTGCCAGCAGCCCCATAATTGGGACAGGGGCTGGGTACGAGCAGTACTTC. The encoded protein is CASSPIIGTGAGYEQYF. The chain employs TRBV4-2 and TRBJ2-7, with 10 nucleotides matching TRBD1. Trimming removed 4 bases from V and 4 bases from J; junction bases left unmatched: 13. The CDR3 contains 17 residues. The germline gives CDR1 LGHNA, CDR2 YNFKEQ.

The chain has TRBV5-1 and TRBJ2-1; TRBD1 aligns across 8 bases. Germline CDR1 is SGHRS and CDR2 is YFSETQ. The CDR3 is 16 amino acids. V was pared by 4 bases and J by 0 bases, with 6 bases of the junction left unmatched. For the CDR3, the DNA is TGCGCCAGCAGCCCGGTGACAGGGGCCTCCTACAATGAGCAGTTCTTC. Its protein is CASSPVTGASYNEQFF. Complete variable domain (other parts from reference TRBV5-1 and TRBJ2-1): KAGVTQTPRYLIKTRGQQVTLSCSPISGHRSVSWYQQTPGQGLQFLFEYFSETQRNKGNFPGRFSGRQFSNSRSEMNVSTLELGDSALYLCASSPVTGASYNEQFFGPGTRLTVL.

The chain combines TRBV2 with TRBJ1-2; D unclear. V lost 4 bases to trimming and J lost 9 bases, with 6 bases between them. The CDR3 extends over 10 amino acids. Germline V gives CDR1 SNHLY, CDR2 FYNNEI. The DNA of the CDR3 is TGTGCCAGCAGTGGCTGGCGCTACACCTTC. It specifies CASSGWRYTF.

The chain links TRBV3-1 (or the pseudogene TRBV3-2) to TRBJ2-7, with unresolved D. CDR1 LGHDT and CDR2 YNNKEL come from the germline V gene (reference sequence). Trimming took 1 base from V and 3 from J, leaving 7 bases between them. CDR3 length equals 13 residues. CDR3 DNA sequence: TGTGCCAGCAGCCAAGGTCCGGTCTACGAGCAGTACTTC. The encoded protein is CASSQGPVYEQYF.

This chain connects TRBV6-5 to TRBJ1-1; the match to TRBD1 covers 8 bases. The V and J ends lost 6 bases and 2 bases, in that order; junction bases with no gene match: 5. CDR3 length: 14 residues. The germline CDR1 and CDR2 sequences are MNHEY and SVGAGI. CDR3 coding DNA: TGTGCCAGCAGGACAGGGGACTTAAACACTGAAGCTTTCTTT. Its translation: CASRTGDLNTEAFF.

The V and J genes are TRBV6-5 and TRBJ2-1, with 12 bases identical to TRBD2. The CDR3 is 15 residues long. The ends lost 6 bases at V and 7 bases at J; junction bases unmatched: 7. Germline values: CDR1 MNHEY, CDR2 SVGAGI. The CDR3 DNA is TGTGCCAGCAGGGCCGGGACTAGCGGGTTGAATGAGCAGTTCTTC. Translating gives CASRAGTSGLNEQFF.

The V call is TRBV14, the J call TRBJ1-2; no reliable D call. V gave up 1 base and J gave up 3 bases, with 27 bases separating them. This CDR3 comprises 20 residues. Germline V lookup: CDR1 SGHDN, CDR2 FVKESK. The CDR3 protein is CASSQGPPQLNSLDYYGYTF. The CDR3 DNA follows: TGTGCCAGCAGCCAAGGTCCCCCACAGCTAAACTCCCTCGATTACTATGGCTACACCTTC.

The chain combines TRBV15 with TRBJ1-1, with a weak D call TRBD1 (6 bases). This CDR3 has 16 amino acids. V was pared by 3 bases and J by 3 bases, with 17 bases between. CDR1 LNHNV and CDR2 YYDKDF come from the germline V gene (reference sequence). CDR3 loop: CATSRTRGTTHTEAFF. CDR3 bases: TGTGCCACCAGCAGGACCAGAGGGACAACCCACACTGAAGCTTTCTTT. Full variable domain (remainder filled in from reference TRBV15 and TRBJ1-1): DAMVIQNPRYQVTQFGKPVTLSCSQTLNHNVMYWYQQKSSQAPKLLFHYYDKDFNNEADTPDNFQSRRPNTSFCFLDIRSPGLGDTAMYLCATSRTRGTTHTEAFFGQGTRLTVV.

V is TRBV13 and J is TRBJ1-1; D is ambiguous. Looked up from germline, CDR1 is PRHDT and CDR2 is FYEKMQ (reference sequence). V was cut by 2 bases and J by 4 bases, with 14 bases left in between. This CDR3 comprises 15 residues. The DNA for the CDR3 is TGTGCCAGCAGCTTAAGCCCCTCTACCGTCACTGAAGCTTTCTTT. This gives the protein CASSLSPSTVTEAFF.

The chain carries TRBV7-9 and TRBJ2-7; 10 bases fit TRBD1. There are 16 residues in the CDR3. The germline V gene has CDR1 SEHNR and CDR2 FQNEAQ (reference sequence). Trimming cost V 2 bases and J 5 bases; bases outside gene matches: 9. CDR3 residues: CASSLSRTGGVNEQYF. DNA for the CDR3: TGTGCCAGCAGCTTATCCCGGACAGGGGGAGTCAACGAGCAGTACTTC.

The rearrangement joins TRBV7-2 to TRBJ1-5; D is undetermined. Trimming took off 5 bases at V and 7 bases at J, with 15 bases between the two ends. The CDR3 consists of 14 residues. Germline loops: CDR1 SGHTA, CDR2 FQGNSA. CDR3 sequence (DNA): TGTGCCAGCAGCCCCAGGACTGGTGAACAGCCCCAGCATTTT. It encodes CASSPRTGEQPQHF.

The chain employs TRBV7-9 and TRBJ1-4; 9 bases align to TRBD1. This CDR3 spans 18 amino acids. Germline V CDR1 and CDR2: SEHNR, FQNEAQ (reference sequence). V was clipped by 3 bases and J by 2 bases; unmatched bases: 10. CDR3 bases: TGTGCCAGCAGCTTTAGAACAGGGGGCGCCTCGACTAATGAAAAACTGTTTTTT. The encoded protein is CASSFRTGGASTNEKLFF.

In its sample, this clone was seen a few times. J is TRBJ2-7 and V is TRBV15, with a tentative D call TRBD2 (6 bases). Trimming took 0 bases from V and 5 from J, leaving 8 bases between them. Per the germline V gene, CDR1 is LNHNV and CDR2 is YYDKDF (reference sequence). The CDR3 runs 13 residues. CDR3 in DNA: TGTGCCACCAGCAGAGAAGCGGGCAACGAGCAGTACTTC. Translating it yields CATSREAGNEQYF.

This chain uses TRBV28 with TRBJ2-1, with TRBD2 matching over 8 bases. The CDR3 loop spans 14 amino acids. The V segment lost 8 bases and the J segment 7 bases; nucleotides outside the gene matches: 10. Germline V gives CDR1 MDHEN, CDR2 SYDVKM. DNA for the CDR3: TGTGCCAGCGAGGCGGGAGGCTCAGGGAATGAGCAGTTCTTC. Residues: CASEAGGSGNEQFF.

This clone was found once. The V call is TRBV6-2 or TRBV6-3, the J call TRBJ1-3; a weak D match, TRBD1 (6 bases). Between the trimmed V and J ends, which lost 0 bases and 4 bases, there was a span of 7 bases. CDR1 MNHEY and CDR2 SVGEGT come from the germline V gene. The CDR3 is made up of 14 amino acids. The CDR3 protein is CASSYSDSGNTIYF. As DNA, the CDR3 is TGTGCCAGCAGTTACTCGGACAGCGGAAACACCATATATTTT.

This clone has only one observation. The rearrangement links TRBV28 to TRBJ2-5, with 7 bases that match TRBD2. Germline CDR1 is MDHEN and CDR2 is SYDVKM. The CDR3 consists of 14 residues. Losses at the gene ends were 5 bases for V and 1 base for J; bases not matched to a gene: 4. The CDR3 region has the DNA TGTGCCAGCAGTCCAGGGAGGGCCCAAGAGACCCAGTACTTC. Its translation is CASSPGRAQETQYF.

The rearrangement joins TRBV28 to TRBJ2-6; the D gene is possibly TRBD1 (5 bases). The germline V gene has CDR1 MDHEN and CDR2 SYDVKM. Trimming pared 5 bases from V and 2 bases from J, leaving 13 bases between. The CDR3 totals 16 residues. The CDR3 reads CASSAPGKTGANVLTF. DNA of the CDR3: TGTGCCAGCAGTGCCCCAGGGAAAACTGGGGCCAACGTCCTGACTTTC.

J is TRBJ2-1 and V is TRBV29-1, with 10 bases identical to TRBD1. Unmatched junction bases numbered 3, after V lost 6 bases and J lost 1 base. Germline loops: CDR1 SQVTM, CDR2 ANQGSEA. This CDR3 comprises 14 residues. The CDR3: CSVRDRGSYNEQFF. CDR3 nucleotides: TGCAGCGTAAGGGACAGGGGATCCTACAATGAGCAGTTCTTC.

CDR3 DNA sequence: TGTGCCAGCAGCCACTCATTCGGAAGAGGCACTGAAGCTTTCTTT. This translates into CASSHSFGRGTEAFF. The chain uses TRBV28 and TRBJ1-1; D is unresolved. The CDR3 totals 15 residues. V was clipped by 6 bases and J by 4 bases, with 18 bases between them. Per the germline V gene, CDR1 is MDHEN and CDR2 is SYDVKM.

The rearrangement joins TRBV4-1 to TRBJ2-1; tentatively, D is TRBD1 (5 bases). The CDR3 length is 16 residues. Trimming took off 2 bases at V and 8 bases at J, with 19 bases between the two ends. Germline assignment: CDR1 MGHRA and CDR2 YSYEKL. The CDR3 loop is CASSQSGFIFSDEQFF. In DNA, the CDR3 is TGCGCCAGCAGCCAATCAGGGTTCATATTTTCGGATGAGCAGTTCTTC.

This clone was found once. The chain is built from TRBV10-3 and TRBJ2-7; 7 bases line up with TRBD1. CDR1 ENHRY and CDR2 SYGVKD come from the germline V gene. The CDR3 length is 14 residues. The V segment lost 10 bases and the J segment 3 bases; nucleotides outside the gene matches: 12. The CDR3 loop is CATRRQGLLYEQYF. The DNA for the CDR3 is TGTGCCACCCGCCGACAGGGATTACTCTACGAGCAGTACTTC.

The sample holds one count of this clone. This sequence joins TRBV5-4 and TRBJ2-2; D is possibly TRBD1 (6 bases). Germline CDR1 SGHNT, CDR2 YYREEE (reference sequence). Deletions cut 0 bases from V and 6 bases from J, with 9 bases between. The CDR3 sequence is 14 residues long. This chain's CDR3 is CASSLDRVPGELFF. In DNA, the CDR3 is TGTGCCAGCAGCTTGGACAGGGTCCCCGGGGAGCTGTTTTTT.

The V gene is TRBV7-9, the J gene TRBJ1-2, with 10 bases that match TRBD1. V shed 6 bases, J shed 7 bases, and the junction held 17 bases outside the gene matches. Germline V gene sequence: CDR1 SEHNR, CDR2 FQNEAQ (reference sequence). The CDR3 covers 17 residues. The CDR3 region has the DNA TGTGCCAGCAGAATAGGTTCCGGGACAGGGGTCCTTTCTGGCTACACCTTC. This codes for CASRIGSGTGVLSGYTF.

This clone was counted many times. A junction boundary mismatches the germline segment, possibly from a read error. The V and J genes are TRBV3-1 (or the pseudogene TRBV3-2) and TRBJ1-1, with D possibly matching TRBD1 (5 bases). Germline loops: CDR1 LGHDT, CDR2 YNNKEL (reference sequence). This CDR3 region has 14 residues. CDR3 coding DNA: TGTGCCAGCACCCAAACTAACCAGGGAACTGAAGCTTTCTTT. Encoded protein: CASTQTNQGTEAFF.

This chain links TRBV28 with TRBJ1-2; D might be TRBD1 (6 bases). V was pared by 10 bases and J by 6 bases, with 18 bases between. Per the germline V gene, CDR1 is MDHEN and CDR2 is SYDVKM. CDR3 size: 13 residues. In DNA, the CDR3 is TGTGCCATTCCGCTAACAGGGATGAATGGCTACACCTTC. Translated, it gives CAIPLTGMNGYTF.

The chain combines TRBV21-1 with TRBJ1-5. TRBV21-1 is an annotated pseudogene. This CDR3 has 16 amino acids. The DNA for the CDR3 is TGTGCCAGCAGCTACTGGGACTCCTACAGCAATCAGCCCCAGCATTTT. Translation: CASSYWDSYSNQPQHF.

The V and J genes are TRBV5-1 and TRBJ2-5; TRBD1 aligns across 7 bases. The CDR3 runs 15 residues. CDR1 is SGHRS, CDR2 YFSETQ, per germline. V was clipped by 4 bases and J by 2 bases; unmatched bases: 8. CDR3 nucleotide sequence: TGCGCCAGCAGCCCCATGGGGACAGAACAAGAGACCCAGTACTTC. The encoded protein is CASSPMGTEQETQYF.

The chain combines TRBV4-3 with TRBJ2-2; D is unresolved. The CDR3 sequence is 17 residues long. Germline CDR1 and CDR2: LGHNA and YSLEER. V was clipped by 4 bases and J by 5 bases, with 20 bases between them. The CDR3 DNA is TGCGCCAGCAGCCCCTACTATAGCAGTATGGAGACCGGGGAGCTGTTTTTT. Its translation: CASSPYYSSMETGELFF.

CDR3 sequence: CASSWDNGAGGRPYEQYF. The CDR3 DNA reads TGTGCCAGCAGTTGGGACAACGGTGCCGGTGGGAGACCCTACGAGCAGTACTTC. This chain uses TRBV27 with TRBJ2-7, with D tentatively TRBD1 (6 bases). CDR1 is MNHEY and CDR2 is SMNVEV in the germline V gene (reference sequence). The CDR3 loop spans 18 amino acids. V dropped 4 bases and J dropped 2 bases, with 24 bases sitting between them.